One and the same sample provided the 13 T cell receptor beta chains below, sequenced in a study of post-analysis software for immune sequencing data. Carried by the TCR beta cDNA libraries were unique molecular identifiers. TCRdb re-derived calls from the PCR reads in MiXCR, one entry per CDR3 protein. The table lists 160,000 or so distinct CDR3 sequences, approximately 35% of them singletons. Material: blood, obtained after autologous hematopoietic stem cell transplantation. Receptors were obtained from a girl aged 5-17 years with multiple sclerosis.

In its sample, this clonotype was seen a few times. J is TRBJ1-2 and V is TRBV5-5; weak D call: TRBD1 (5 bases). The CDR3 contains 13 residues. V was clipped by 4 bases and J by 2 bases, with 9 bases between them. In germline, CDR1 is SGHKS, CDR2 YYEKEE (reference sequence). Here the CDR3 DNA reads TGTGCCAGCAGCCCGGGGGGGAACTATGGCTACACCTTC. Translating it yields CASSPGGNYGYTF.

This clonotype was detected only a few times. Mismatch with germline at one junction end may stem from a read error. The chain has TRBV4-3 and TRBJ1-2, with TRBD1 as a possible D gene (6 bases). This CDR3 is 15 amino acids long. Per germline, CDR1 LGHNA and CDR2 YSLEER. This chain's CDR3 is CAGSQEGQRGGGYTF. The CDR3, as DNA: TGCGCCGGCAGCCAAGAAGGACAGAGAGGGGGGGGCTACACCTTC.

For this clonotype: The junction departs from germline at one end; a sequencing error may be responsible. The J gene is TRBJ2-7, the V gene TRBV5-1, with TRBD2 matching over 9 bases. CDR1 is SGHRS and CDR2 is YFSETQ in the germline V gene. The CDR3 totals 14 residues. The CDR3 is CASSLGTSSHEQYF. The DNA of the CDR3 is TGCGCCAGCAGCCTCGGGACTAGCTCCCACGAGCAGTACTTC.

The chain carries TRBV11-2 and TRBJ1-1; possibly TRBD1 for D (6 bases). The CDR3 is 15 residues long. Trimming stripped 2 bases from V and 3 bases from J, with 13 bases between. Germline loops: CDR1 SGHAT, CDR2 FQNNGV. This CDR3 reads CASSLWGAQDTEAFF. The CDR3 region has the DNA TGTGCCAGCAGCTTATGGGGGGCCCAGGACACTGAAGCTTTCTTT.

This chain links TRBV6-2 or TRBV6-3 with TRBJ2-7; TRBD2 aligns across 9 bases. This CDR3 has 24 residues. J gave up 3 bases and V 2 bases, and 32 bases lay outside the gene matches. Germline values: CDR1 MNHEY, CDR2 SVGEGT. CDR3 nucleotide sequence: TGTGCCAGCAGTTACCCGATTAAAGGGGGAACAACTAGCGGGTCACCGGGACCTCTCTACGAGCAGTACTTC. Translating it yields CASSYPIKGGTTSGSPGPLYEQYF.

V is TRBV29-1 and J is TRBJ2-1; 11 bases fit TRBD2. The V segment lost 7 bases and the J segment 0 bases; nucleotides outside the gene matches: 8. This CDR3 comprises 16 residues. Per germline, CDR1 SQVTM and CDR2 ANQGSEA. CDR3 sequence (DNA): TGCAGCGCTCCTTGGACTAGCGGGTCCTCCTACAATGAGCAGTTCTTC. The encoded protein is CSAPWTSGSSYNEQFF.

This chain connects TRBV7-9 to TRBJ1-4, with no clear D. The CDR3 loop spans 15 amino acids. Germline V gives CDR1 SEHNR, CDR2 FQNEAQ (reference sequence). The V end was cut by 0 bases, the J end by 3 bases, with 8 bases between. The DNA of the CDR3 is TGTGCCAGCAGCTTAGCTAAGGGTTCTAATGAAAAACTGTTTTTT. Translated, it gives CASSLAKGSNEKLFF.

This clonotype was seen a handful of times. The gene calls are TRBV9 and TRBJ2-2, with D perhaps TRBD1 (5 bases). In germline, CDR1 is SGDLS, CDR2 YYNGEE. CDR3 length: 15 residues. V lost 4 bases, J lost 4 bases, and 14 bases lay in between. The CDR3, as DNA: TGTGCCAGCAGCCCCTATGTGGGGCGCACCGGGGAGCTGTTTTTT. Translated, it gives CASSPYVGRTGELFF.

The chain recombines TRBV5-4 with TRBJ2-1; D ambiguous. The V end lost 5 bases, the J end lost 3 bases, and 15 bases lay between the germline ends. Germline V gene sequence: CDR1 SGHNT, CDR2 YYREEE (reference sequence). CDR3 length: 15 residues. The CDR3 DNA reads TGTGCCAGCAGTGAGAAGGCAGGAGACTACAATGAGCAGTTCTTC. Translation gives CASSEKAGDYNEQFF.

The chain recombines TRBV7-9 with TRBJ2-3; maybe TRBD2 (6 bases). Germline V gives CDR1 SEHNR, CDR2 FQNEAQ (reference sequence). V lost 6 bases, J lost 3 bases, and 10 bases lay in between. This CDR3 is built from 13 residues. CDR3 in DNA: TGTGCCAGCAGGCACCGGGAGACAGATACGCAGTATTTT. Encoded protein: CASRHRETDTQYF.

The CDR3 here is CASTQSGLAVTDTQYF. CDR3 bases: TGTGCCAGTACCCAATCGGGACTAGCAGTAACAGATACGCAGTATTTT. This rearrangement joins TRBV19 to TRBJ2-3, with TRBD2 matching 9 bases. The germline V gene has CDR1 LNHDA and CDR2 SQIVND (reference sequence). V lost 7 bases to trimming and J lost 3 bases; unmatched junction nucleotides: 11. The CDR3 runs to 16 residues.

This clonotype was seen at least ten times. CDR3 sequence (DNA): TGTGCCAGCAGACCCCCCGGGGGGTACTACGAGCAGTACTTC. As protein: CASRPPGGYYEQYF. V gene TRBV28 combines with J gene TRBJ2-7, with 7 bases fitting TRBD2. The germline CDR1 and CDR2 sequences are MDHEN and SYDVKM. There are 14 residues in the CDR3. V lost 6 bases and J lost 3; bases outside the gene matches: 8.

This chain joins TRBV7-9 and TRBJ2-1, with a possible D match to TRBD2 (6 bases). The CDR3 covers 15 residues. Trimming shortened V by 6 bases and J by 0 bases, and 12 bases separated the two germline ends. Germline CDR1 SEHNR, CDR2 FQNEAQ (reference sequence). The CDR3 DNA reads TGTGCCAGCAGACCTAGCGAATACTCCTACAATGAGCAGTTCTTC. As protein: CASRPSEYSYNEQFF.